These T cell receptor beta chains were read from a single sample in a study of CD8 T cells in Susac syndrome. TCRdb processed the immunoSEQ multiplex PCR reads anew with MiXCR; each CDR3 protein has one entry. This sample carries 300,000 to 350,000 distinct CDR3 sequences, 92% of them seen once, and the ten largest clones take roughly 0.064%. Sequenced sample: CD4+ T cells from PBMCs. These receptors all stem from a human donor with multiple sclerosis. Each CDR3 is given with its conserved first and last residue. D genes are given only for firm matches. Clone size, where shown, is once, few, many, or a class for clones that have expanded.

>-|12|TRBV11-1|TRBJ2-5|-
TGTGCCAGCAGCCCCCGACTGGAGACCCAGTACTTC
CASSPRLETQYF
>TRBD1|17|TRBV19|TRBJ1-2|-
TGTGCCACAACGCCCTTCCAGGGGGCCGCAGCTAACTATGGCTACACCTTC
CATTPFQGAAANYGYTF
>-|13|TRBV6-2/TRBV6-3|TRBJ1-5|-
TGTGCCAGCAGTTATCGGGTCGCCCAGCCCCAGCATTTT
CASSYRVAQPQHF
>TRBD2|17|TRBV24-1|TRBJ2-3|-
TGTGCCACCAGTGATCCTCGGACTAGCGACGACACAGATACGCAGTATTTT
CATSDPRTSDDTDTQYF
>TRBD2|13|TRBV29-1|TRBJ2-3|-
TGCAGCGTTTATAGCGGGGGTACAGATACGCAGTATTTT
CSVYSGGTDTQYF
>-|13|TRBV12-3/TRBV12-4|TRBJ2-7|-
TGTGCCAGCAGCTCCGGGAACGCCTACGAGCAGTACTTC
CASSSGNAYEQYF
>-|14|TRBV15|TRBJ2-7|few
TGTGCCACCAGCAGAGGGGGCGAGGGACTCGAGCAGTACTTC
CATSRGGEGLEQYF
>-|17|TRBV19|TRBJ1-1|-
TGTGCCAGTAGTCCGAACCCGGCCACCCTAAGGGACACTGAAGCTTTCTTT
CASSPNPATLRDTEAFF
>-|14|TRBV20-1|TRBJ1-2|-
TGCAGTGCTAGAGCCCCGGGGCAGGGCTATGGCTACACCTTC
CSARAPGQGYGYTF
>TRBD1|15|TRBV7-9|TRBJ1-4|-
TGTGCCAGCAGCTTAGGCGGGACAGATAATGAAAAACTGTTTTTT
CASSLGGTDNEKLFF
>-|16|TRBV5-4|TRBJ2-5|few
TGTGCCAGCAGCTTGGGTCGCGCGGGGCCTTTTGAGGCCCAGTACTTC
CASSLGRAGPFEAQYF
>-|13|TRBV14|TRBJ1-3|few
TGTGCCAGCAGCCAGGGCCGGACATCATCCTTATATTTT
CASSQGRTSSLYF
>-|16|TRBV5-6|TRBJ2-7|few
TGTGCCAGCACCATCTTCTGGGCAGGGAGTTCCTACGAGCAGTACTTC
CASTIFWAGSSYEQYF
>-|10|TRBV12-3/TRBV12-4|TRBJ2-3|-
TGTGCCAGCAGTTTGGATACGCAGTATTTT
CASSLDTQYF
>-|13|TRBV7-8|TRBJ2-7|-
TGTGCCAGCAGCCGCACCCTCGGGTACGAGCAGTACTTC
CASSRTLGYEQYF
>-|15|TRBV7-3|TRBJ2-5|few
TGTGCCAGCAGCTTAAATTCTGGCGGTCGGGAGACCCAGTACTTC
CASSLNSGGRETQYF
>-|15|TRBV7-9|TRBJ1-6|-
TGTGCCAGCAGCTTAGATCGGGCAGGGAATTCACCCCTCCACTTT
CASSLDRAGNSPLHF
>TRBD2|18|TRBV7-6|TRBJ2-1|once
TGTGCCAGCAGCTCAGCAGGGACTAGCGGGAGGGGGGACAATGAGCAGTTCTTC
CASSSAGTSGRGDNEQFF
>-|15|TRBV6-9|TRBJ2-1|-
TGTGCCAGCATTCACGGGCGGGTTCCCTACAATGAGCAGTTCTTC
CASIHGRVPYNEQFF
>-|15|TRBV20-1|TRBJ2-7|-
TGCAGTGCTAGATCCCCCGGGACCAATTCCTACGAGCAGTACTTC
CSARSPGTNSYEQYF
>-|14|TRBV18|TRBJ2-7|-
TGTGCCAGCTCACCCCTCTCGACCGTCCGCGAGCAGTACTTC
CASSPLSTVREQYF
>-|13|TRBV7-2|TRBJ2-1|-
TGTGCCAGCAGCTTGCAACCTCCGAATGAGCAGTTCTTC
CASSLQPPNEQFF
>-|10|TRBV28|TRBJ1-1|-
TGTGCCATTAAGAACACTGAAGCTTTCTTT
CAIKNTEAFF
>-|14|TRBV6-2/TRBV6-3|TRBJ2-5|-
TGTGCCAGCAGTTCCTGGGCCTCGAGAGAGACCCAGTACTTC
CASSSWASRETQYF
>-|12|TRBV29-1|TRBJ2-1|-
TGCAGCGTTGAAGAGAGGGGCGATGAGCAGTTCTTC
CSVEERGDEQFF
>TRBD1|16|TRBV5-1|TRBJ2-3|-
TGCGCCAGCAGCTTGGTTGGGGACAGTACCACAGATACGCAGTATTTT
CASSLVGDSTTDTQYF
>-|15|TRBV4-2|TRBJ1-2|-
TGTGCCAGCAGCCAAGAAATGGATGGTCTATATGGCTACACCTTC
CASSQEMDGLYGYTF
>TRBD1|16|TRBV3-1|TRBJ1-2|-
TGTGCCAGCAGCCAAGAATTCCAAGGGGGCTTCTATGGCTACACCTTC
CASSQEFQGGFYGYTF
>-|19|TRBV5-6|TRBJ1-6|-
TGTGCCAGCAGCTTCCTCAGGGAAAGTTCCAGCTCCTATAATTCACCCCTCCACTTT
CASSFLRESSSSYNSPLHF
>-|15|TRBV20-1|TRBJ2-5|-
TGCAGTGCTCCCCCCTGGGCTAGCGACCAAGAGACCCAGTACTTC
CSAPPWASDQETQYF
>-|15|TRBV6-6|TRBJ1-3|once
TGTGCCAGCGGGGAGCGAGGGACCCGAAGAAACACCATATATTTT
CASGERGTRRNTIYF
>TRBD2|14|TRBV29-1|TRBJ2-5|-
TGCAGCGTTGTACGGCGGGGGGGCGCGGAGACCCAGTACTTC
CSVVRRGGAETQYF
>TRBD1|14|TRBV7-9|TRBJ2-5|-
TGTGCCAGCAGCCGTCGACAGGGAGAAGAGACCCAGTACTTC
CASSRRQGEETQYF
>TRBD2|14|TRBV15|TRBJ2-7|-
TGTGCCACCAGCGTGGGACTAGACTCCTACGAGCAGTACTTC
CATSVGLDSYEQYF
>-|14|TRBV12-3/TRBV12-4|TRBJ2-7|once
TGTGCCAGCAGTTTGGGACTGAATACTTACGAGCAGTACTTC
CASSLGLNTYEQYF
>-|14|TRBV18|TRBJ2-1|-
TGTGCCAGCTCCTCGGGGACGACCTACAATGAGCAGTTCTTC
CASSSGTTYNEQFF
>-|12|TRBV12-3/TRBV12-4|TRBJ1-2|-
TGTGCCAGCAGTCCGGGAGTTTGGGGCTACACCTTC
CASSPGVWGYTF
>TRBD1|15|TRBV29-1|TRBJ1-1|-
TGCAGCGTGGGGACAGGGGGCGGGCTGGACACTGAAGCTTTCTTT
CSVGTGGGLDTEAFF